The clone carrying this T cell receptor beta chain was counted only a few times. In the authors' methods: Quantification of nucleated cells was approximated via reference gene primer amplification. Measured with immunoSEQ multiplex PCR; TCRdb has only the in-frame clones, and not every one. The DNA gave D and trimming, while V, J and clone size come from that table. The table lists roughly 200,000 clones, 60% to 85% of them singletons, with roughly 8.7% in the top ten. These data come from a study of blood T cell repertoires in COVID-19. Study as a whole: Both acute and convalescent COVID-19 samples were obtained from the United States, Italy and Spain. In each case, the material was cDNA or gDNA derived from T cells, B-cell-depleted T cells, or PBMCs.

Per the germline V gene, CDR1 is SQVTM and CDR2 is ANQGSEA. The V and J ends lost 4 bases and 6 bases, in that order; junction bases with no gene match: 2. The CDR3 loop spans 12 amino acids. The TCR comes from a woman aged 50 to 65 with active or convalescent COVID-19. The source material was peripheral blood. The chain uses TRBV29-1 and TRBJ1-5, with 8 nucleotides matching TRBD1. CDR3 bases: TGCAGCGTTGGGACAGGGAGTCAGCCCCAGCATTTT. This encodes CSVGTGSQPQHF.